A single sample is the source of the 19 T cell receptor beta chains below, sequenced in a study of human T cells and chemical hapten exposure. MiXCR, applied by TCRdb to the RACE reads, yields one record per CDR3 protein. This sample has 300,000 to 350,000 distinct CDR3 sequences; around 7% occur once, and the top ten carry more than 7%. Specified time point: patch test 1, 2 weeks after DPC sensitization. Sample treatment: therapeutic diphenylcyclopropenone sensitization with weekly scalp DPC. The material was whole blood, obtained in connection with sensitization to the hapten diphenylcyclopropenone (DPC). The receptors here all came from a woman under 30 with alopecia areata. Some clones in this sample may be carry-over from other donors' samples.

This rearrangement joins TRBV6-2 or TRBV6-3 to TRBJ1-2; D unresolved. The CDR3 covers 15 residues. The ends were cut back, 7 bases at V and 6 bases at J, with 21 bases in the middle. Germline CDR1 reads MNHEY; CDR2 reads SVGEGT. The CDR3: CASTTRRPPPNGYTF. The CDR3 DNA reads TGTGCCAGCACCACGAGGAGGCCACCCCCCAATGGCTACACCTTC.

The chain recombines TRBV12-3 or TRBV12-4 with TRBJ2-6, with D possibly TRBD1 on 5 matching bases. This CDR3 comprises 20 residues. The ends were cut back, 1 base at V and 0 bases at J, with 19 bases in the middle. Written as DNA, the CDR3 is TGTGCCAGCAGTTTAGGGGGCAGGACCCACTCGAGCTCTGGGGCCAACGTCCTGACTTTC. It specifies CASSLGGRTHSSSGANVLTF.

This clonotype has just a few counts. The chain combines TRBV12-3 or TRBV12-4 with TRBJ2-4; TRBD2 aligns across 7 bases. V gave up 8 bases and J gave up 0 bases; unmatched junction bases: 7. The CDR3 consists of 15 residues. Here the CDR3 DNA reads TGTGCCAGCGGTATAGCGGGCCGAGCCAAAAACATTCAGTACTTC. Protein sequence: CASGIAGRAKNIQYF.

Of note for this clonotype: One junction end disagrees with the germline gene, perhaps due to a read error. The chain has TRBV4-1 and TRBJ2-5; D uncertain. Germline lookup yields CDR1 MGHRA and CDR2 YSYEKL. This CDR3 is built from 15 residues. Here the CDR3 reads CASRQVGWYQETQYF. The DNA for the CDR3 is TGCGCCAGCAGACAAGTAGGCTGGTACCAAGAGACCCAGTACTTC.

This clonotype was detected ten times or more. V usage is TRBV13 and J usage is TRBJ2-3, with 11 bases fitting TRBD2. The CDR3 runs to 16 residues. V lost 5 bases, J lost 4 bases, and 8 bases stayed unmatched. The germline V gene has CDR1 PRHDT and CDR2 FYEKMQ (reference sequence). The CDR3 reads CASSQKTSGEADTQYF. CDR3 nucleotide sequence: TGTGCCAGCAGCCAAAAGACTAGCGGGGAAGCAGATACGCAGTATTTT.

This clonotype was recorded at least ten times. The rearrangement links TRBV7-3 to TRBJ2-5; D gene ambiguous. V lost 4 bases and J lost 1, with 13 bases in between. This CDR3 is built from 15 residues. Germline assignment: CDR1 SGHTA and CDR2 FQGTGA. The CDR3 sequence: CASSSRAGFQETQYF. CDR3 nucleotide sequence: TGTGCCAGCAGCTCCCGCGCCGGGTTCCAAGAGACCCAGTACTTC.

The table lists this clonotype with a few counts. The V and J genes are TRBV5-1 and TRBJ2-5, with unresolved D. The CDR3 totals 16 residues. The V gene's germline CDR1 is SGHRS and CDR2 YFSETQ. V lost 1 base to trimming and J lost 0 bases, with 13 bases between them. The CDR3 coding sequence is TGCGCCAGCAGCTTGCGGCCAGACCTCTACCAAGAGACCCAGTACTTC. This codes for CASSLRPDLYQETQYF.

This clonotype was observed a few times. The chain recombines TRBV5-6 with TRBJ1-2; a possible D gene is TRBD1 (5 bases). This CDR3 is built from 16 residues. The germline V gene encodes CDR1 SGHDT and CDR2 YYEEEE. V lost 0 bases and J lost 4, with 16 bases in between. The CDR3 nucleotides read TGTGCCAGCAGCTTGGTCGATGGCAGGGTCAGCTATGGCTACACCTTC. Amino acids: CASSLVDGRVSYGYTF.

The CDR3 reads CASSYSDRVAYNSPLHF. The CDR3, as DNA: TGTGCCAGCAGTTACTCGGACAGGGTGGCCTATAATTCACCCCTCCACTTT. This chain links TRBV6-5 with TRBJ1-6; 8 bases line up with TRBD1. The germline gives CDR1 MNHEY, CDR2 SVGAGI. V lost 0 bases to trimming and J lost 2 bases; unmatched junction nucleotides: 3. CDR3 length: 17 amino acids.

This clonotype was seen ten or more times. The chain is built from TRBV20-1 and TRBJ2-7; D tentatively fits TRBD1 or TRBD2 (5 bases each). The CDR3 is 16 amino acids. Deletions cut 0 bases from V and 3 bases from J, with 18 bases between. Per germline, CDR1 DFQATT and CDR2 SNEGSKA (reference sequence). In DNA, the CDR3 is TGCAGTGCTAGAGATTCAGGGTGGGGACGAGACTACGAGCAGTACTTC. Translating gives CSARDSGWGRDYEQYF.

Details on this clonotype: A junction end diverges from the germline sequence, so it may reflect a read error. The genes are TRBV4-3 and TRBJ2-4; 9 bases are a match to TRBD2. The germline V gene encodes CDR1 LGHNA and CDR2 YSLEER. The length of the CDR3 is 17 residues. The CDR3 region has the DNA TGCGCCAGCAGCCAAGAGTTTAATAGCGGGGGACAAAACATTCGGTACTTC. Its translation is CASSQEFNSGGQNIRYF.

V and J are TRBV6-1 and TRBJ2-7; 7 nucleotides align to TRBD1. CDR3 length: 13 amino acids. The germline V gene has CDR1 MNHNS and CDR2 SASEGT. V was clipped by 3 bases and J by 7 bases; unmatched bases: 6. The CDR3: CASSETGFSEQYF. CDR3 in DNA: TGTGCCAGCAGTGAGACAGGGTTCTCGGAGCAGTACTTC.

This clonotype appeared a few times. The chain recombines TRBV7-8 with TRBJ2-7, with D possibly being TRBD1 or TRBD2 (7 bases each). The CDR3 runs to 18 residues. Trimming took 0 bases from V and 3 from J, leaving 21 bases between them. Germline V gives CDR1 SGHVS, CDR2 FQNEAQ. DNA for the CDR3: TGTGCCAGCAGCTTAGCCAAAGCGGGACAGCCTAACCTCTACGAGCAGTACTTC. Translated, it gives CASSLAKAGQPNLYEQYF.

In this sample, this clonotype turned up a few times. CDR3 protein: CASSFRELNTGELFF. The DNA of the CDR3 is TGTGCCAGCAGCTTCCGGGAGCTTAACACCGGGGAGCTGTTTTTT. The chain uses TRBV11-1 and TRBJ2-2; tentatively, D is TRBD2 (6 bases). CDR1 is SGHAT and CDR2 is FQDESV in the germline V gene (reference sequence). V lost 3 bases and J 2 bases, leaving 10 bases between the germline ends. The CDR3 is 15 residues long.

In its sample, this clonotype was seen many times. The chain has TRBV20-1 and TRBJ2-1; 8 nucleotides line up with TRBD2. This CDR3 comprises 14 residues. Germline values: CDR1 DFQATT, CDR2 SNEGSKA (reference sequence). The CDR3 here is CSSKRGGYRNEQFF. The CDR3 region has the DNA TGCAGCTCAAAACGGGGGGGCTATAGGAATGAGCAGTTCTTC.

This clonotype was seen repeatedly, ten times or more. This sequence joins TRBV28 and TRBJ1-5, with D possibly TRBD1 on 5 matching bases. The CDR3 has 14 amino acids. Trimming took 6 bases from V and 4 from J, leaving 13 bases between them. CDR1 is MDHEN and CDR2 is SYDVKM in the germline V gene. The CDR3 bases are TGTGCCAGCAGACTTGGACAAGCTAATCAGCCCCAGCATTTT. This translates into CASRLGQANQPQHF.

In this sample, this clonotype turned up a few times. The chain links TRBV6-5 to TRBJ1-1; D is ambiguous. The germline V gene has CDR1 MNHEY and CDR2 SVGAGI. CDR3 length: 13 amino acids. Trimming took off 7 bases at V and 4 bases at J, with 13 bases between the two ends. Written as DNA, the CDR3 is TGTGCCAGCATCCGGGTCCAAGGCACTGAAGCTTTCTTT. Translation: CASIRVQGTEAFF.

This clonotype was seen only a few times. The chain couples TRBV29-1 to TRBJ2-3, with D perhaps matching TRBD2 (6 bases). The CDR3 is 14 residues long. The V gene's germline CDR1 is SQVTM and CDR2 ANQGSEA. V shed 3 bases and J shed 1 base, with 11 bases lying between them. CDR3 loop: CSVDEASGTDTQYF. The CDR3 DNA follows: TGCAGCGTTGATGAGGCTAGCGGCACAGATACGCAGTATTTT.

This clonotype was counted only a few times. The chain has TRBV4-2 and TRBJ2-3, with a weak D call TRBD2 (7 bases). Trimming shortened V by 4 bases and J by 3 bases, and 17 bases separated the two germline ends. From germline, CDR1 is LGHNA and CDR2 YNFKEQ. This CDR3 comprises 16 residues. The CDR3 DNA sequence: TGTGCCAGCAGCCTTACTCGCGGGGGCCCAACAGATACGCAGTATTTT. Its protein is CASSLTRGGPTDTQYF.